This T cell receptor (beta chain) is drawn from a study of a mutant IDH1 vaccine in newly diagnosed glioma. Overall study context: Those enrolled had earlier been treated with radiotherapy, temozolomide, or both, mostly both. Study-wide results and limits: Variations in leading peripheral T cell clonotypes appeared to have no connection with pseudoprogression.

Clones were sequenced by immunoSEQ multiplex PCR, and TCRdb holds only the in-frame ones, with some missing. The table records tens of thousands of clones, over 75% of them present only once. Regarding time point: week 35, safety follow-up. Every vaccination contained 300 ug of the mutant IDH1 20-mer peptide and was paired with topical imiquimod. The donors' diagnosis was new WHO grade 3 or 4 astrocytoma that was IDH1-mutant and ATRX-lost. About this clone: What it recognizes is unknown.

This specimen consisted of PBMCs, obtained from a glioma patient whose treatment included an IDH1 peptide vaccine. The sequence was collected from a man in his forties with glioma.

CDR3 in DNA: TGTGCCAGCAGCTTAGCCGGGACTAGCGGGAAGATGATCGGCTACGAGCAGTACTTC. Translation: CASSLAGTSGKMIGYEQYF. The chain uses TRBV7-9 and TRBJ2-7; 13 bases fit TRBD2. The CDR3 has 19 residues. CDR1 is SEHNR and CDR2 is FQNEAQ in the germline V gene (reference sequence). Trimming at V came to 0 bases and at J to 3 bases, leaving 11 bases not matched to a gene.